These 10 T cell receptor beta chains were all obtained from the same sample, sequenced in a study of cytomegalovirus exposure and HLA in healthy donors. The PCR used 60 Vbeta and 13 Jbeta primers. This table comes from immunoSEQ multiplex PCR, and its TCRdb copy is limited to in-frame clones, with some not included. Found here are about 140,000 clones, around 80% of them singletons; the top ten hold 2.5% to 3.5%. The sample taken for sequencing was PBMCs. The source is a female donor in good health and CMV-seronegative.

Comment on this clone: The identical CDR3 is also encoded by other nucleotide sequences in the sample. This chain connects TRBV19 to TRBJ2-2, with D perhaps matching TRBD1 (6 bases). The V gene lost 4 bases and the J gene lost 6 bases, with 12 bases spanning the gap. The CDR3 extends over 14 amino acids. In germline, CDR1 is LNHDA, CDR2 SQIVND (reference sequence). The CDR3 is CASSTGVAPGELFF. In DNA, the CDR3 is TGTGCCAGTAGTACAGGGGTTGCTCCCGGGGAGCTGTTTTTT. Full variable domain (remainder filled in from reference TRBV19 and TRBJ2-2): DGGITQSPKYLFRKEGQNVTLSCEQNLNHDAMYWYRQDPGQGLRLIYYSQIVNDFQKGDIAEGYSVSREKKESFPLTVTSAQKNPTAFYLCASSTGVAPGELFFGEGSRLTVL.

The CDR3 sequence: CASSLVLGSGGLNTGELFF. In DNA, the CDR3 is TGCGCCAGCAGCTTGGTTCTCGGTAGCGGGGGCCTAAACACCGGGGAGCTGTTTTTT. V is TRBV5-1 and J is TRBJ2-2, with 9 bases fitting TRBD2. The CDR3 length is 19 residues. The germline CDR1 and CDR2 sequences are SGHRS and YFSETQ. The V gene end was trimmed by 0 bases and the J gene end by 2 bases; junction bases not matched to a gene: 11.

This rearrangement joins TRBV5-6 to TRBJ1-1, with D uncertain. The V gene's germline CDR1 is SGHDT and CDR2 YYEEEE. The length of the CDR3 is 11 residues. Trimming took 3 bases from V and 6 from J, leaving 6 bases between them. CDR3 in amino acids: CASSSESEAFF. As DNA, the CDR3 is TGTGCCAGCAGCTCGGAGTCTGAAGCTTTCTTT.

This clone was detected a few times. The genes are TRBV13 and TRBJ1-3; the D gene is possibly TRBD1 (5 bases). The CDR3 is 14 residues long. Trimming stripped 8 bases from V and 9 bases from J, with 20 bases between. Germline V CDR1 and CDR2: PRHDT, FYEKMQ (reference sequence). In DNA form, the CDR3 reads TGTGCCAGCGGACCTACAAGCCAGGGTGGCACCATATATTTT. It encodes CASGPTSQGGTIYF.

The chain is built from TRBV15 and TRBJ1-3, with D possibly being TRBD1 (5 bases). V was cut by 6 bases and J by 3 bases, with 18 bases left in between. Germline CDR1 and CDR2: LNHNV and YYDKDF (reference sequence). This CDR3 spans 16 amino acids. The CDR3 DNA is TGTGCCACCAGTACCACGAGCTGGGGCCGTGGAAACACCATATATTTT. This encodes CATSTTSWGRGNTIYF.

At least ten counts were recorded for this clone. This chain connects TRBV7-6 to TRBJ1-1; D possibly corresponds to TRBD1 (6 bases). This CDR3 region has 17 residues. The germline V and J ends were trimmed by 4 bases and 5 bases, with 23 bases remaining between them. The germline CDR1 and CDR2 sequences are SGHVS and FNYEAQ. This chain's CDR3 is CASSSSFRGGGVTEAFF. CDR3 coding DNA: TGTGCCAGCAGCTCCTCATTCAGGGGTGGTGGTGTTACTGAAGCTTTCTTT.

V usage is TRBV4-1 and J usage is TRBJ1-6; D possibly corresponds to TRBD1 (5 bases). This CDR3 comprises 14 residues. The V gene's germline CDR1 is MGHRA and CDR2 YSYEKL. V was shortened by 1 base and J by 6 bases, with 7 bases between the two germline ends. As DNA, the CDR3 is TGCGCCAGCAGCCAAGGCAGGGTTAATTCACCCCTCCACTTT. This codes for CASSQGRVNSPLHF.

This clone appeared a single time. V is TRBV5-6 and J is TRBJ2-5; the match to TRBD1 covers 7 bases. This CDR3 region has 14 residues. Germline V gene data show CDR1 as SGHDT and CDR2 as YYEEEE. Germline trimming cut 3 bases from V and 3 bases from J; bases unmatched to any gene: 5. CDR3 DNA: TGTGCCAGCAGCTCGATAGGGACAGAAGAGACCCAGTACTTC. It is translated as CASSSIGTEETQYF.

Here the CDR3 reads CASSDAPSGVQETQYF. The CDR3 DNA reads as TGTGCCAGCAGTGACGCCCCTAGCGGGGTACAAGAGACCCAGTACTTC. This chain joins TRBV6-1 and TRBJ2-5, with TRBD2 identical over 9 bases. Trimming at V came to 3 bases and at J to 2 bases, leaving 7 bases not matched to a gene. The CDR3 has 16 amino acids. Per the germline V gene, CDR1 is MNHNS and CDR2 is SASEGT.

This clone was seen a few times. The chain uses TRBV5-1 and TRBJ2-1, with D possibly matching TRBD1 (6 bases). This CDR3 has 15 residues. Germline values: CDR1 SGHRS, CDR2 YFSETQ. Between the trimmed V and J ends, which lost 0 bases and 2 bases, there was a span of 9 bases. The DNA for the CDR3 is TGCGCCAGCAGCTTGGGGGACACTACCTACAATGAGCAGTTCTTC. It is translated as CASSLGDTTYNEQFF.